These 20 T cell receptor beta chains originate from one sample sequenced in a study of blood T cell repertoires in COVID-19. Sequenced by immunoSEQ multiplex PCR; TCRdb stores in-frame clones only, minus some. The sample has about 130,000 clones, under 95% seen once. Input material: peripheral blood. These receptors were obtained from a man over 45 with active COVID-19.

This chain joins TRBV11-1 and TRBJ1-1; D unclear. This CDR3 contains 15 residues. V lost 4 bases and J 2 bases, leaving 14 bases between the germline ends. Germline lookup yields CDR1 SGHAT and CDR2 FQDESV (reference sequence). The CDR3 DNA is TGTGCCAGCAGCTCCACAACAGTTCTCAACACTGAAGCTTTCTTT. Protein sequence: CASSSTTVLNTEAFF.

The rearrangement uses TRBV7-2 and TRBJ2-5; TRBD1 matches 9 bases. The CDR3 totals 15 residues. CDR1 SGHTA and CDR2 FQGNSA come from the germline V gene. Losses at the gene ends were 5 bases for V and 5 bases for J; bases not matched to a gene: 9. CDR3 sequence: CASSKQGARGETQYF. The CDR3 region has the DNA TGTGCCAGCAGCAAACAGGGGGCGAGGGGGGAGACCCAGTACTTC.

The gene calls are TRBV19 and TRBJ2-5; TRBD2 aligns across 10 bases. The CDR3 sequence is 16 residues long. Trimming cost V 4 bases and J 5 bases; bases outside gene matches: 10. Germline V gene data show CDR1 as LNHDA and CDR2 as SQIVND (reference sequence). The CDR3 loop reads CASSKTAGGPVETQYF. The CDR3 coding sequence is TGTGCCAGTAGTAAAACAGCGGGAGGGCCGGTGGAGACCCAGTACTTC.

The rearrangement uses TRBV7-3 and TRBJ2-2; TRBD2 aligns across 16 bases. This CDR3 has 20 amino acids. Germline loops: CDR1 SGHTA, CDR2 FQGTGA. With V trimmed by 4 bases and J by 4 bases, 12 bases remained unmatched. The CDR3 region is CASSYSSGTSGGASTGELFF. Here the CDR3 DNA reads TGTGCCAGCAGCTATTCCAGCGGGACTAGCGGGGGGGCATCCACCGGGGAGCTGTTTTTT.

The sample holds a few counts of this clone. This sequence joins TRBV7-8 and TRBJ2-2, with 9 bases lining up with TRBD1. This CDR3 is 15 amino acids long. Germline assignment: CDR1 SGHVS and CDR2 FQNEAQ. Trimming at V came to 5 bases and at J to 6 bases, leaving 7 bases not matched to a gene. The CDR3 sequence: CASSPGTGKAGELFF. DNA for the CDR3: TGTGCCAGCAGCCCCGGGACAGGGAAGGCCGGGGAGCTGTTTTTT.

V and J are TRBV6-1 and TRBJ1-2, with D hard to call. The CDR3 consists of 12 residues. With 2 bases removed from V and 8 bases from J, the gap between germline ends came to 9 bases. Germline V lookup: CDR1 MNHNS, CDR2 SASEGT. DNA of the CDR3: TGTGCCAGCAGTGAACCCGCTGGCGGCTACACCTTC. The encoded protein is CASSEPAGGYTF.

The chain employs TRBV3-1 (or the pseudogene TRBV3-2) and TRBJ2-1, with no clear D. This CDR3 is built from 12 residues. V was shortened by 4 bases and J by 13 bases, with 14 bases between the two germline ends. Germline CDR1 and CDR2: LGHDT and YNNKEL (reference sequence). For the CDR3, the DNA is TGTGCCAGCAGCCGTGGCCGAAGAATTCAGTTCTTC. Protein: CASSRGRRIQFF.

This clone has only a few counts. The J gene is TRBJ2-1, the V gene TRBV29-1; 9 bases are shared with TRBD1. Germline V gives CDR1 SQVTM, CDR2 ANQGSEA. The CDR3 spans 14 residues. Germline trimming cut 6 bases from V and 9 bases from J; bases unmatched to any gene: 12. In nucleotides, the CDR3 is TGCAGCGTCCGCACAGGGGGCCTAAGCAGTGAGCAGTTCTTC. This gives the protein CSVRTGGLSSEQFF.

V is TRBV5-1 and J is TRBJ1-1, with 9 bases that match TRBD1. Per the germline V gene, CDR1 is SGHRS and CDR2 is YFSETQ. V was clipped by 0 bases and J by 5 bases; unmatched bases: 5. The length of the CDR3 is 15 residues. CDR3 nucleotides: TGCGCCAGCAGCTTGGCTCCGGGACAGGGAACTGAAGCTTTCTTT. This sequence encodes CASSLAPGQGTEAFF.

V gene TRBV30 combines with J gene TRBJ1-4; D is ambiguous. The CDR3 extends over 15 amino acids. Germline V CDR1 and CDR2: GTSNPN, SVGIG (reference sequence). V dropped 1 base and J dropped 3 bases, with 12 bases sitting between them. CDR3 amino acids: CAWSGAPGANEKLFF. As DNA, the CDR3 is TGTGCCTGGAGTGGAGCACCCGGGGCTAATGAAAAACTGTTTTTT.

About this clone: This sample includes further DNA sequences coding for the same CDR3. The chain joins TRBV5-1 to TRBJ2-6, with D unresolved. The CDR3 spans 15 residues. CDR1 is SGHRS and CDR2 is YFSETQ in the germline V gene. V lost 0 bases to trimming and J lost 2 bases, with 6 bases between them. This CDR3 reads CASSLGGPGANVLTF. DNA of the CDR3: TGCGCCAGCAGCTTGGGAGGCCCTGGGGCCAACGTCCTGACTTTC. Based on the CDR3 plus reference TRBV5-1 and TRBJ2-6, the full variable domain is KAGVTQTPRYLIKTRGQQVTLSCSPISGHRSVSWYQQTPGQGLQFLFEYFSETQRNKGNFPGRFSGRQFSNSRSEMNVSTLELGDSALYLCASSLGGPGANVLTFGAGSRLTVL.

The V gene is TRBV6-5, the J gene TRBJ2-7, with a tentative D call TRBD1 (5 bases). The CDR3 length is 15 residues. V lost 6 bases and J lost 0, with 15 bases in between. The V gene's germline CDR1 is MNHEY and CDR2 SVGAGI. CDR3 protein: CASSRGQGSSYEQYV. DNA of the CDR3: TGTGCCAGCAGCCGTGGGCAGGGAAGCTCCTACGAGCAGTACGTC.

The V and J genes are TRBV7-2 and TRBJ1-4; D possibly corresponds to TRBD1 (5 bases). The CDR3 is 16 amino acids. V lost 1 base, J lost 10 bases, and 19 bases lay in between. Germline V lookup: CDR1 SGHTA, CDR2 FQGNSA. The CDR3 sequence: CASSLGPGPARGKLFF. CDR3 nucleotide sequence: TGTGCCAGCAGCTTAGGGCCAGGCCCTGCAAGGGGAAAACTGTTTTTT.

The chain recombines TRBV10-2 with TRBJ1-2; D call uncertain. V lost 8 bases and J lost 3, with 13 bases in between. Germline CDR1 reads WSHSY; CDR2 reads SAAADI. This CDR3 region has 13 residues. CDR3 residues: CASFKMGDYGYTF. As DNA, the CDR3 is TGCGCCAGCTTTAAGATGGGCGACTATGGCTACACCTTC.

J is TRBJ2-3 and V is TRBV5-1, with no clear D. V lost 0 bases and J 3 bases, leaving 11 bases between the germline ends. The V gene's germline CDR1 is SGHRS and CDR2 YFSETQ. The CDR3 consists of 15 residues. The CDR3 sequence is CASSLEVMRTDTQYF. CDR3 in DNA: TGCGCCAGCAGCTTGGAAGTAATGCGGACAGATACGCAGTATTTT.

This chain joins TRBV5-1 and TRBJ1-5, with D perhaps TRBD1 (5 bases). There are 14 residues in the CDR3. Looked up from germline, CDR1 is SGHRS and CDR2 is YFSETQ. V was shortened by 2 bases and J by 4 bases, with 10 bases between the two germline ends. CDR3 protein: CASSFDPGNQPQHF. The DNA of the CDR3 is TGCGCCAGCAGCTTTGACCCAGGGAATCAGCCCCAGCATTTT.

Here the CDR3 reads CAWSIGEGDTQYF. In nucleotides, the CDR3 is TGTGCCTGGAGTATTGGTGAGGGAGATACGCAGTATTTT. The V call is TRBV30, the J call TRBJ2-3; D perhaps matches TRBD2 (5 bases). The V gene lost 2 bases and the J gene lost 5 bases, with 11 bases spanning the gap. Germline assignment: CDR1 GTSNPN and CDR2 SVGIG (reference sequence). This CDR3 is built from 13 residues.

The V gene is TRBV6-5, the J gene TRBJ1-1; 9 bases match TRBD1. V dropped 4 bases and J dropped 5; count of bases not matched to a gene: 5. This CDR3 has 14 amino acids. Germline-derived CDR1 and CDR2 are MNHEY and SVGAGI. The CDR3 loop reads CASSSGQGNTEAFF. CDR3 coding DNA: TGTGCCAGCAGTTCTGGACAGGGGAATACTGAAGCTTTCTTT.

This clone was recorded once. The chain's CDR3 is CASSRVQGTYEQYV. The CDR3 DNA is TGTGCCAGCAGTCGGGTACAGGGGACCTACGAGCAGTACGTC. V and J are TRBV6-5 and TRBJ2-7, with 7 nucleotides matching TRBD1. V shed 5 bases, J shed 2 bases, and the junction held 6 bases outside the gene matches. The CDR3 spans 14 residues. CDR1 and CDR2 (germline): MNHEY, SVGAGI.

This clone was seen only once. The gene calls are TRBV11-2 and TRBJ1-1; no clear D gene. CDR3 size: 14 residues. V dropped 5 bases and J dropped 6 bases, with 16 bases sitting between them. Looked up from germline, CDR1 is SGHAT and CDR2 is FQNNGV. The CDR3 DNA sequence: TGTGCCAGCAGCCCCCCTGGAGGTGGGGCTGAAGCTTTCTTT. As protein: CASSPPGGGAEAFF.